The clone carrying this TCR beta chain appeared a few times. Its antigen is unidentified. This record belongs to a study of CD8+ T cells in alopecia areata. Study-wide background: Treated patients were given oral tofacitinib, which was dosed at 5 to 10 mg twice daily. Once tofacitinib had been taken for 6 to 18 months, 6 months off drug followed. Notes on the study in general: Scalp clonality decreased significantly with tofacitinib, and so did expanded CD8+ clones among the top 100. Scalp and blood retained many expanded lesional clones during tofacitinib.

Trimming left V 6 bases short and J 6 bases short, with 13 bases between. This CDR3 is 13 amino acids long. Germline CDR1 reads SGHTA; CDR2 reads FQGTGA. Treatment given: oral pan-JAK inhibitor, 5-10 mg twice daily. cDNA prepared by RNA extraction and subsequent reverse transcription served as the template for sequencing. The table came from immunoSEQ multiplex PCR; TCRdb's copy has only in-frame clones and leaves some out. This sample yields fewer than 250,000 clones, of which less than 45% are seen a single time; almost 0.5% belongs to the top ten. The source of this sequence is a human donor with alopecia areata. The input for sequencing was CD4+ T cells sorted from blood, taken at roughly week 30, from a patient treated with tofacitinib. V is TRBV7-3 and J is TRBJ2-3; D remains unclear. In DNA, the CDR3 is TGTGCCAGCAGTCCTACGAAGGACGATACGCAGTATTTT. Residues: CASSPTKDDTQYF.